The rows below give T cell receptor beta chains drawn from one sample of a study of OX40 agonist ivuxolimab in advanced cancers. The table came from immunoSEQ multiplex PCR; TCRdb's copy has only in-frame clones and leaves some out. The table records tens of thousands of clones, more than 85% of them present only once. This material consisted of CD4+ or CD8+ T cells sorted from blood, taken in a trial of the OX40 agonist ivuxolimab. The receptors derive from an adult with an advanced solid tumor such as melanoma, head and neck, liver or kidney cancer. Both conserved end residues are part of each CDR3. Fields, in order: V gene, clone size, J gene, D gene, CDR3 protein, CDR3 DNA. D genes are given only for firm matches. The size entry is marked missing in some rows and otherwise reads once, few, many or a size class.

v_call: TRBV27
clone_size: NA
j_call: TRBJ2-7
d_call: NA
cdr3_aa: CASGLGAGLSYEQYF
cdr3_nt: TGTGCCAGCGGTCTAGGGGCAGGACTTTCCTACGAGCAGTACTTC

v_call: TRBV7-9
clone_size: NA
j_call: TRBJ2-3
d_call: TRBD2
cdr3_aa: CASSPLSGGVTDTQYF
cdr3_nt: TGTGCCAGCAGCCCCCTAAGCGGGGGTGTCACAGATACGCAGTATTTT

v_call: TRBV11-2
clone_size: NA
j_call: TRBJ1-1
d_call: TRBD1
cdr3_aa: CASSSLQGQWTEAFF
cdr3_nt: TGTGCCAGCAGCTCCTTACAGGGGCAGTGGACTGAAGCTTTCTTT

v_call: TRBV28
clone_size: NA
j_call: TRBJ2-7
d_call: NA
cdr3_aa: CASSLGDTERWRGLYEQYF
cdr3_nt: TGTGCCAGCAGTTTGGGGGACACGGAGAGATGGAGGGGGCTCTACGAGCAGTACTTC

v_call: TRBV5-5
clone_size: NA
j_call: TRBJ2-3
d_call: NA
cdr3_aa: CASSQGSTDTQYF
cdr3_nt: TGTGCCAGCAGCCAAGGTAGCACAGATACGCAGTATTTT

v_call: TRBV27
clone_size: NA
j_call: TRBJ2-7
d_call: NA
cdr3_aa: CASRPYPGLIPTYEQYF
cdr3_nt: TGTGCCAGCAGACCATACCCGGGCCTCATCCCGACCTACGAGCAGTACTTC

v_call: TRBV19
clone_size: NA
j_call: TRBJ1-1
d_call: NA
cdr3_aa: CASSSPRDNTEAFF
cdr3_nt: TGTGCCAGTAGTAGCCCGCGGGACAACACTGAAGCTTTCTTT

v_call: TRBV4-1
clone_size: once
j_call: TRBJ1-4
d_call: TRBD1
cdr3_aa: CASSQDEGAGEKLFF
cdr3_nt: TGCGCCAGCAGCCAAGATGAGGGGGCAGGTGAAAAACTGTTTTTT

v_call: TRBV7-2
clone_size: NA
j_call: TRBJ1-1
d_call: TRBD1
cdr3_aa: CASTKPATGGTEAFF
cdr3_nt: TGTGCCAGCACCAAACCCGCGACAGGGGGCACTGAAGCTTTCTTT

v_call: TRBV6-1
clone_size: NA
j_call: TRBJ1-1
d_call: TRBD1
cdr3_aa: CASPKEGAGTEAFF
cdr3_nt: TGTGCCAGTCCGAAGGAGGGGGCGGGCACTGAAGCTTTCTTT

v_call: TRBV4-2
clone_size: NA
j_call: TRBJ1-2
d_call: TRBD1
cdr3_aa: CASSQDRGLEGYTF
cdr3_nt: TGTGCCAGCAGCCAAGATAGGGGGCTGGAGGGCTACACCTTC

v_call: TRBV6-1
clone_size: NA
j_call: TRBJ2-5
d_call: NA
cdr3_aa: CASSPTGAIQETQYF
cdr3_nt: TGTGCCAGCAGCCCGACGGGAGCCATCCAAGAGACCCAGTACTTC

v_call: TRBV11-2
clone_size: NA
j_call: TRBJ1-2
d_call: NA
cdr3_aa: CASSLDGYYGYTF
cdr3_nt: TGTGCCAGCAGCCTCGACGGATACTATGGCTACACCTTC

v_call: TRBV6-1
clone_size: once
j_call: TRBJ2-5
d_call: NA
cdr3_aa: CASSEGWFVEETQYF
cdr3_nt: TGTGCCAGCAGTGAGGGTTGGTTTGTTGAAGAGACCCAGTACTTC

v_call: TRBV9
clone_size: NA
j_call: TRBJ2-7
d_call: NA
cdr3_aa: CASSSGEGLSYEQYF
cdr3_nt: TGTGCCAGCAGCTCGGGTGAGGGGCTCTCCTACGAGCAGTACTTC

v_call: TRBV9
clone_size: NA
j_call: TRBJ2-3
d_call: TRBD2
cdr3_aa: CASSGPGTSGTTDTQYF
cdr3_nt: TGTGCCAGCAGCGGTCCCGGGACTAGCGGGACGACAGATACGCAGTATTTT

v_call: TRBV5-6
clone_size: NA
j_call: TRBJ2-1
d_call: TRBD2
cdr3_aa: CASSGLGGYNEQFF
cdr3_nt: TGTGCCAGCAGCGGACTAGGAGGATACAATGAGCAGTTCTTC

v_call: TRBV27
clone_size: NA
j_call: TRBJ1-4
d_call: NA
cdr3_aa: CASSSGSGAEKLFF
cdr3_nt: TGTGCCAGCAGTTCCGGGTCTGGGGCTGAAAAACTGTTTTTT

v_call: TRBV28
clone_size: few
j_call: TRBJ1-2
d_call: TRBD1
cdr3_aa: CASSSPGQGDSSEGYTF
cdr3_nt: TGTGCCAGCAGTTCACCGGGACAGGGGGATTCTTCAGAGGGCTACACCTTC

v_call: TRBV7-9
clone_size: NA
j_call: TRBJ2-7
d_call: NA
cdr3_aa: CASSKGVYEQYF
cdr3_nt: TGTGCCAGCAGCAAAGGAGTCTACGAGCAGTACTTC

v_call: TRBV27
clone_size: NA
j_call: TRBJ2-7
d_call: TRBD1
cdr3_aa: CASSFIRDRGGEQYF
cdr3_nt: TGTGCCAGCAGTTTTATCCGGGACAGGGGAGGGGAGCAGTACTTC

v_call: TRBV9
clone_size: few
j_call: TRBJ2-2
d_call: NA
cdr3_aa: CASSVGTDPGELFF
cdr3_nt: TGTGCCAGCAGCGTAGGGACAGATCCCGGGGAGCTGTTTTTT

v_call: TRBV6-5
clone_size: NA
j_call: TRBJ1-2
d_call: NA
cdr3_aa: CASRSLMTGLFGYTF
cdr3_nt: TGTGCCAGCAGATCACTTATGACAGGCCTGTTTGGCTACACCTTC

v_call: TRBV7-8
clone_size: once
j_call: TRBJ2-1
d_call: NA
cdr3_aa: CASSLEREQFF
cdr3_nt: TGTGCCAGCAGCTTAGAACGTGAGCAGTTCTTC

v_call: TRBV5-5
clone_size: NA
j_call: TRBJ1-2
d_call: NA
cdr3_aa: CASSQDSIEGYTF
cdr3_nt: TGTGCCAGCAGCCAGGACAGTATTGAAGGCTACACCTTC

v_call: TRBV29-1
clone_size: once
j_call: TRBJ2-6
d_call: TRBD1
cdr3_aa: CSVEGTGLSSGANVLTF
cdr3_nt: TGCAGCGTTGAAGGGACAGGGTTAAGCTCTGGGGCCAACGTCCTGACTTTC